The T cell receptor (beta chain) described here comes from a study of blood T cell repertoires in COVID-19 (dated by TCRdb to about 2020). About the full investigation: Collaborator samples came from the United States, Italy and Spain and covered acute and convalescent phases of COVID-19. Deeply sampled blood TCRbeta repertoires from subjects exposed to, actively infected with, or recovered from COVID-19 were included in the dataset. The material from the prospective study consisted of cDNA or gDNA derived from T cells, B-cell-depleted T cells, or PBMCs. A freely available public database, intended as a resource for researchers studying the immune response to SARS-CoV-2, is where the repertoires were released. Where HLA class I and class II types were available, the types were taken from metadata supplied by the sample provider, not from assay-based typing. Samples came from the ongoing ImmuneRACE study (first 160 participants) plus 1,254 subjects from 6 global collaborators. Nearly every sample came with metadata listing a de-identified subject ID, COVID-19 status, age in years and sex. Overall study results and their limits: Clinical and demographic metadata were provided uncurated, with the amount varying by source and participant.

At one collaborating source in Seattle, patients were enrolled during active infection and were followed longitudinally through the course of disease. Each collaborating institution followed its own protocols to collect whole blood in K2EDTA tubes. For TCRbeta analysis, collaborators shipped samples in one of three forms: frozen whole blood, isolated PBMCs, or DNA extracted from either of those sample types. Reading the germline V gene gives CDR1 SGHTA and CDR2 FQGTGA. Its CDR3 holds 12 amino acids, cysteine through phenylalanine. Just the 36-base CDR3 DNA is kept, in frame starting at base 1. The immunoSEQ Assay, a bias-controlled multiplex PCR, was used to amplify TCRbeta CDR3 regions from genomic DNA. The paper's processing steps were these. Within the assay, amplification of reference gene primers was used to estimate how many nucleated cells each sample contained. To quantify the absolute abundance of each unique TCRbeta CDR3 rearrangement, sequence reads were collapsed and filtered. For each sample, productive Simpson clonality was calculated by taking the square root of Simpson's diversity index across productive rearrangements. Imported from immuneACCESS, the table was reduced by TCRdb to in-frame sequences with V and J called. These copies leave out some clones; in studies compared against another copy, an unresolved V gene accounts for under half, and the cause of the remainder is not known. V and J calls and clone size are as listed in that table; D and trimming were resolved from the DNA. A total of some 300,000 clones appear in this sample, 80% to 90% of them only once. In total, the top ten clones hold 6.3% of the sample.

In regard to this clone: This clone's antigen is unknown. At one of its ends the junction is not consistent with the germline gene, which may arise from a read error.

This chain joins TRBV7-3 to TRBJ1-6; the D gene lacks a confident call. This clonotype was obtained from a woman in her fifties or sixties with COVID-19, enrolled during active disease. The specimen was peripheral blood. The DNA sequence follows: TGTGCCAGCAGCTCCTCTAATTCACCCCTCCACTTT. The resulting protein is CASSSSNSPLHF.